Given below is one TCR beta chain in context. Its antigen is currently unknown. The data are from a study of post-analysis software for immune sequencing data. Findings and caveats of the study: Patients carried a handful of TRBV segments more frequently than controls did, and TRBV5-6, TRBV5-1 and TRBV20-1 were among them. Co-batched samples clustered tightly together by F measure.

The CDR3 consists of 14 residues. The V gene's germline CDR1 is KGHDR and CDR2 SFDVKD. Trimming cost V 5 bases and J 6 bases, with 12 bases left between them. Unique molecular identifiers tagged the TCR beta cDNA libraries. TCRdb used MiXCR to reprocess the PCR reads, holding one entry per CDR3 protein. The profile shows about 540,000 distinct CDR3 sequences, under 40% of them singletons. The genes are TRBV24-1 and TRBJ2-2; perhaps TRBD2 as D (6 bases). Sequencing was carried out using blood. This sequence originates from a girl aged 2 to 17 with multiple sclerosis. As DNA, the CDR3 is TGTGCCACCAGTGTGGCGGGGAGCGCCGGGGAGCTGTTTTTT. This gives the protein CATSVAGSAGELFF.